The 19 T cell receptor beta chains reported below all come from one sample, sequenced in a study of T cells in narcolepsy. The table came from immunoSEQ multiplex PCR; TCRdb's copy has only in-frame clones and leaves some out. Of more than 30,000 clones in the sample, around 86% were seen once. Sample: CD45RA- memory CD4+ T cells from PBMCs. The receptors were sampled from a human donor with narcolepsy.

This clone has a single count. The chain combines TRBV5-6 with TRBJ1-1; 9 bases are shared with TRBD1. The V and J ends lost 2 bases and 5 bases, in that order; junction bases with no gene match: 4. The CDR3 has 14 amino acids. The germline gives CDR1 SGHDT, CDR2 YYEEEE. This CDR3 is CASSFTGGRTEAFF. The CDR3 coding sequence is TGTGCCAGCAGCTTTACAGGGGGCCGAACTGAAGCTTTCTTT.

This chain joins TRBV18 and TRBJ2-1, with 11 nucleotides matching TRBD2. Per germline, CDR1 KGHSH and CDR2 LQKENI. Trimming removed 0 bases from V and 7 bases from J; junction bases left unmatched: 2. The CDR3 consists of 15 residues. Here the CDR3 DNA reads TGTGCCAGCTCACCACCGACTAGCGGGGCTAATGAGCAGTTCTTC. It yields the protein CASSPPTSGANEQFF. The entire variable domain, with the rest obtained from reference TRBV18 and TRBJ2-1, is as follows: NAGVMQNPRHLVRRRGQEARLRCSPMKGHSHVYWYRQLPEEGLKFMVYLQKENIIDESGMPKERFSAEFPKEGPSILRIQQVVRGDSAAYFCASSPPTSGANEQFFGPGTRLTVL.

CDR3 residues: CASSLEGRSTYF. In nucleotides, the CDR3 is TGTGCCAGCAGCTTGGAAGGCCGTAGCACGTACTTC. V usage is TRBV5-6 and J usage is TRBJ2-7; D is unclear. CDR3 length equals 12 residues. The germline CDR1 and CDR2 sequences are SGHDT and YYEEEE. V dropped 0 bases and J dropped 12 bases, with 13 bases sitting between them.

The chain employs TRBV5-1 and TRBJ2-2; 9 bases agree with TRBD1. Germline V gives CDR1 SGHRS, CDR2 YFSETQ. The CDR3 length is 16 residues. The V segment lost 3 bases and the J segment 4 bases; nucleotides outside the gene matches: 7. Here the CDR3 DNA reads TGCGCCAGCAGCTGGCCGACAGGGGGTAGCACCGGGGAGCTGTTTTTT. Protein sequence: CASSWPTGGSTGELFF.

This chain uses TRBV7-2 with TRBJ1-1; TRBD1 might be the D (5 bases). The CDR3 loop spans 14 amino acids. Per the germline V gene, CDR1 is SGHTA and CDR2 is FQGNSA. Trimming shortened V by 2 bases and J by 4 bases, and 11 bases separated the two germline ends. CDR3 bases: TGTGCCAGCAGCTTACAGGGCCTGAGCACTGAAGCTTTCTTT. Translated, it gives CASSLQGLSTEAFF.

The J gene is TRBJ1-4, the V gene TRBV4-2; D possibly corresponds to TRBD1 (5 bases). Trimming pared 5 bases from V and 7 bases from J, leaving 23 bases between. In germline, CDR1 is LGHNA, CDR2 YNFKEQ. The CDR3 spans 17 residues. The CDR3 DNA sequence: TGTGCCAGCAGCTCCCCGGGACCGAGCAGGAGGGGTGAAAAACTGTTTTTT. It encodes CASSSPGPSRRGEKLFF.

This chain connects TRBV6-6 to TRBJ2-5; D not certain. Matching the DNA end better, TRBJ2-7 makes the J call doubtful. The CDR3 runs to 13 residues. The germline CDR1 and CDR2 sequences are MNHNY and SVGAGI (reference sequence). This chain's CDR3 is CASSGIPYNEQYF. The CDR3 DNA is TGTGCCAGCAGTGGGATTCCCTACAACGAGCAGTACTTC.

This chain links TRBV5-1 with TRBJ1-4, with a tentative D call TRBD1 (6 bases). Germline CDR1 reads SGHRS; CDR2 reads YFSETQ. The CDR3 has 15 residues. V gave up 0 bases and J gave up 7 bases, with 13 bases separating them. CDR3 DNA sequence: TGCGCCAGCAGCTTGGACAGGACAGCGACTGAAAAACTGTTTTTT. It translates to CASSLDRTATEKLFF. The complete variable domain, with remaining parts taken from reference TRBV5-1 and TRBJ1-4, reads KAGVTQTPRYLIKTRGQQVTLSCSPISGHRSVSWYQQTPGQGLQFLFEYFSETQRNKGNFPGRFSGRQFSNSRSEMNVSTLELGDSALYLCASSLDRTATEKLFFGSGTQLSVL.

The V call is TRBV5-1, the J call TRBJ2-5; 8 bases line up with TRBD2. The V gene's germline CDR1 is SGHRS and CDR2 YFSETQ. CDR3 size: 15 residues. Trimming at V came to 4 bases and at J to 1 base, leaving 6 bases not matched to a gene. CDR3 in amino acids: CASSRARGGQETQYF. Written as DNA, the CDR3 is TGCGCCAGCAGCCGAGCTCGGGGGGGCCAAGAGACCCAGTACTTC.

V usage is TRBV4-3 and J usage is TRBJ2-4; D might be TRBD1 (6 bases). This CDR3 is built from 15 residues. V was pared by 0 bases and J by 9 bases, with 15 bases between. Germline CDR1 LGHNA, CDR2 YSLEER. The CDR3 sequence is CASSQEGHDRGIQYF. DNA of the CDR3: TGCGCCAGCAGCCAAGAGGGACATGACCGGGGCATTCAGTACTTC.

This clone is a singleton in its sample. V is TRBV28 and J is TRBJ1-3, with D tentatively TRBD1 (6 bases). The germline gives CDR1 MDHEN, CDR2 SYDVKM. Trimming stripped 2 bases from V and 3 bases from J, with 11 bases between. The CDR3 contains 15 residues. This CDR3 is CASSLAGAGGNTIYF. The CDR3 region has the DNA TGTGCCAGCAGTTTAGCGGGGGCTGGTGGAAACACCATATATTTT.

The chain couples TRBV19 to TRBJ2-4, with a tentative D call TRBD2 (6 bases). V gave up 9 bases and J gave up 3 bases, with 21 bases separating them. This CDR3 is 16 amino acids long. Germline values: CDR1 LNHDA, CDR2 SQIVND (reference sequence). The CDR3 protein is CASTGVGGVSKNIQYF. The CDR3 DNA follows: TGTGCCAGCACGGGGGTGGGCGGCGTCAGCAAAAACATTCAGTACTTC.

The chain employs TRBV7-9 and TRBJ2-3; D gene uncertain. Trimming shortened V by 7 bases and J by 0 bases, and 11 bases separated the two germline ends. The CDR3 length is 14 residues. Germline CDR1 SEHNR, CDR2 FQNEAQ (reference sequence). The CDR3 loop reads CASTLGQSTDTQYF. The CDR3 region has the DNA TGTGCCAGCACCCTCGGGCAGAGCACAGATACGCAGTATTTT.

The J gene is TRBJ2-5, the V gene TRBV20-1; D gene unclear. This CDR3 comprises 10 residues. V gave up 3 bases and J gave up 5 bases, with 4 bases separating them. Germline CDR1 DFQATT, CDR2 SNEGSKA (reference sequence). The CDR3 protein is CSARRETQYF. CDR3 DNA sequence: TGCAGTGCTAGGAGGGAGACCCAGTACTTC.

This clone was recorded a few times. The chain recombines TRBV15 with TRBJ1-4; maybe TRBD1 (5 bases). Germline values: CDR1 LNHNV, CDR2 YYDKDF (reference sequence). Trimming cost V 1 base and J 4 bases, with 10 bases left between them. CDR3 length: 15 amino acids. Here the CDR3 DNA reads TGTGCCACCAGCAGAGGCGGGACCGGTAATGAAAAACTGTTTTTT. This encodes CATSRGGTGNEKLFF.

The rearrangement links TRBV5-1 to TRBJ1-1; 11 nucleotides match TRBD1. The germline gives CDR1 SGHRS, CDR2 YFSETQ. The J segment lost 4 bases and the V segment lost 3 bases, leaving 8 bases of the junction unmatched. The CDR3 is 16 amino acids. The CDR3 sequence is CASSSGQGAWSTEAFF. CDR3 sequence (DNA): TGCGCCAGCAGCTCCGGACAGGGGGCATGGAGCACTGAAGCTTTCTTT.

The chain links TRBV5-6 to TRBJ2-1; 8 nucleotides agree with TRBD2. Looked up from germline, CDR1 is SGHDT and CDR2 is YYEEEE. This CDR3 has 17 residues. V was clipped by 1 base and J by 7 bases; unmatched bases: 13. The DNA for the CDR3 is TGTGCCAGCAGCTTGCGGAAAGAAACCGGGACTAGGAATGAGCAGTTCTTC. Translation: CASSLRKETGTRNEQFF.

The chain is built from TRBV5-1 and TRBJ2-2; 8 nucleotides agree with TRBD2. The CDR3 has 16 amino acids. Per germline, CDR1 SGHRS and CDR2 YFSETQ. The V segment lost 3 bases and the J segment 1 base; nucleotides outside the gene matches: 5. The CDR3 nucleotides read TGCGCCAGCAGCTCACCGGCGGGGGGGAACACCGGGGAGCTGTTTTTT. Protein sequence: CASSSPAGGNTGELFF. Full variable domain (rest looked up from reference TRBV5-1 and TRBJ2-2): KAGVTQTPRYLIKTRGQQVTLSCSPISGHRSVSWYQQTPGQGLQFLFEYFSETQRNKGNFPGRFSGRQFSNSRSEMNVSTLELGDSALYLCASSSPAGGNTGELFFGEGSRLTVL.

V gene TRBV7-2 combines with J gene TRBJ2-2; no definite D call. The CDR3 consists of 17 residues. CDR1 is SGHTA and CDR2 is FQGNSA in the germline V gene. Trimming removed 2 bases from V and 0 bases from J, with 13 bases in between. The CDR3 sequence: CASSLRPRTANTGELFF. Here the CDR3 DNA reads TGTGCCAGCAGCTTACGACCCCGAACGGCGAACACCGGGGAGCTGTTTTTT.